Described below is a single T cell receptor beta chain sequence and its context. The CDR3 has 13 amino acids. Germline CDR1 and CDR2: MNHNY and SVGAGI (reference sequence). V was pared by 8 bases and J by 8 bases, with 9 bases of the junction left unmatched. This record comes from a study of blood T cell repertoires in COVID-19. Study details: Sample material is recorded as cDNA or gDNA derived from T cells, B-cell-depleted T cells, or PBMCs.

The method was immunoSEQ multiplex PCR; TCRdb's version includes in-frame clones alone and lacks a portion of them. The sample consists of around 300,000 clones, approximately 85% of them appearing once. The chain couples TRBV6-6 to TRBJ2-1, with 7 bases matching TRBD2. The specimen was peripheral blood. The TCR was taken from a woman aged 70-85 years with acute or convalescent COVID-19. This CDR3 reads CASASGRGDEQFF. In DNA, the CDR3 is TGTGCCAGCGCTAGCGGCCGGGGGGATGAGCAGTTCTTC.